These 2 T cell receptor beta chains originate from one sample sequenced in a study of OX40 agonist ivuxolimab in advanced cancers. Generated by immunoSEQ multiplex PCR, the TCRdb table keeps only in-frame clones and is missing some. Of roughly 34,000 clones in the sample, roughly 90% are singletons; the top ten hold 0.8% to 1%. The sample in question was CD4+ or CD8+ T cells sorted from blood, obtained in a trial of the OX40 agonist ivuxolimab. These receptors were obtained from an adult with an advanced solid tumor such as melanoma, head and neck, liver or kidney cancer.

The V and J genes are TRBV28 and TRBJ2-3, with unresolved D. CDR1 and CDR2 (germline): MDHEN, SYDVKM. Trimming took 7 bases from V and 1 from J, leaving 15 bases between them. The CDR3 sequence is 15 residues long. The CDR3 bases are TGTGCCAGCACCAACGACCAGTCGGGCACAGATACGCAGTATTTT. Amino acids: CASTNDQSGTDTQYF. Drawing the rest from reference TRBV28 and TRBJ2-3, the complete variable domain is DVKVTQSSRYLVKRTGEKVFLECVQDMDHENMFWYRQDPGLGLRLIYFSYDVKMKEKGDIPEGYSVSREKKERFSLILESASTNQTSMYLCASTNDQSGTDTQYFGPGTRLTVL.

This chain connects TRBV4-3 to TRBJ2-7, with D maybe TRBD2 (5 bases). V dropped 3 bases and J dropped 4 bases, with 13 bases sitting between them. In germline, CDR1 is LGHNA, CDR2 YSLEER. The CDR3 length is 14 residues. The CDR3 DNA follows: TGCGCCAGCAGCCAGGCCCTCGGGGTTTACGAGCAGTACTTC. It codes for CASSQALGVYEQYF.